This T cell receptor beta chain came from a study of regulatory T cells in long-lasting Graves disease. Findings and limits, study-wide: Segments TRBV28, TRBJ1-2 and TRBJ2-5 showed preferential usage in persistent disease.

Germline V CDR1 and CDR2: MDHEN, SYDVKM. The V end was cut by 7 bases, the J end by 5 bases, with 12 bases between. The CDR3 has 13 amino acids. As for this clonotype: Antigen specificity is unknown.

Sequencing libraries for TCR beta were prepared with iRepertoire HTBI primers and Arm-PCR of CDR3 regions. MiXCR, applied by TCRdb to the multiplex PCR reads, yields one record per CDR3 protein. The sample includes about 470,000 distinct CDR3 sequences, 20% to 25% of them seen just once. The time point here: persistent/refractory GD, antithyroid drugs over 5 years with positive TRAb. The authors made the TCR library using RNA they extracted from PBMCs. Sequences were derived from peripheral blood mononuclear cells (PBMCs), sampled when the disease was refractory, from a patient treated with antithyroid drugs. This chain joins TRBV28 and TRBJ2-1; D gene unclear. The receptor was isolated from a female donor with Graves disease. CDR3 sequence: CASTPLQNNEQFF. CDR3 coding DNA: TGTGCCAGCACCCCGCTACAGAACAATGAGCAGTTCTTC.